This entry features one T cell receptor beta chain sequence. The antigen remains unidentified. Treatment: roughly 18 received Ad26.COV2.S at low or high dose, single or two shots; about five received placebo; per-sample allocation not given. The samples were gathered on day 63 after the first injection of vaccine or placebo. This person who donated was an adult of 18-55 years in Boston. These data originate in a study of Ad26.COV2.S vaccination and SARS-CoV-2 variants. The study, taken as a whole, reports: For non-spike TCRs, breadth in vaccine recipients resembled that in placebo recipients.

Clones were sequenced by immunoSEQ multiplex PCR, and TCRdb holds only the in-frame ones, with some missing. The top ten hold approximately 4.3% of the sample, which has about 440,000 clones, 80% to 95% seen once. Germline CDR1 is MNHEY and CDR2 is SVGEGT. This CDR3 spans 17 amino acids. The V and J ends lost 2 bases and 2 bases, in that order; junction bases with no gene match: 2. This TCR derives from a person between 18 and 65 years old who received the Ad26.COV2.S COVID-19 vaccine or a placebo. Here the sequenced sample was peripheral blood, taken in a trial of Ad26.COV2.S vaccine versus placebo. The chain joins TRBV6-2 or TRBV6-3 to TRBJ2-1; 14 positions agree with TRBD2. The CDR3 DNA is TGTGCCAGCAGTTACCCGACTAGCGGGAGGGCCTACAATGAGCAGTTCTTC. It specifies CASSYPTSGRAYNEQFF.